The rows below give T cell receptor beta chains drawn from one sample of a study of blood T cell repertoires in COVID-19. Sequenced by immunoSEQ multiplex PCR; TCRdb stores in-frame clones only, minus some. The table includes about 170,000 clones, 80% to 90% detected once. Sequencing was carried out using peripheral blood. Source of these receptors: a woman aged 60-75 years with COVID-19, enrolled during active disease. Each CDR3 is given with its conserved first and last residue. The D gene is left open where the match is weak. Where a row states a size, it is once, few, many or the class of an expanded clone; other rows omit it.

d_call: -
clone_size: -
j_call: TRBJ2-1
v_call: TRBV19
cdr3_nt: TGTGCCAGTAGTATAGGGGGGCCCGCCGTCGGTAATGAGCAGTTCTTC
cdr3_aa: CASSIGGPAVGNEQFF

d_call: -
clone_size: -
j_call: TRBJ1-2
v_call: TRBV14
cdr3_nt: TGTGCCAGCAGCCAAGACACAAGCTATGGCTACACCTTC
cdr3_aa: CASSQDTSYGYTF

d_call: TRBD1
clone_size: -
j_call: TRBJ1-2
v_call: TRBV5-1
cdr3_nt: TGCGCCAGCAGCTTGTCAGGGGGCATGAACTATGGCTACACCTTC
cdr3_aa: CASSLSGGMNYGYTF

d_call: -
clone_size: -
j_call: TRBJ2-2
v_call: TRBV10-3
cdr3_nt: TGTGCCATCAGTGCCGGACTGTTTACCGGGGAGCTGTTTTTT
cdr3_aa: CAISAGLFTGELFF

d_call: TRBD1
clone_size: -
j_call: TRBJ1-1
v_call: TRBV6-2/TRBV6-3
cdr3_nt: TGTGCCAGCAGCCGCGACAGGGGGCATGAGTACACTGAAGCTTTCTTT
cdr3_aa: CASSRDRGHEYTEAFF

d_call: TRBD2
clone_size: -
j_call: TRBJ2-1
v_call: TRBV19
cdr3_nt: TGTGCCAGTAGTCGCGGGAGTGGGAATGAGCAGTTCTTC
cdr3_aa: CASSRGSGNEQFF

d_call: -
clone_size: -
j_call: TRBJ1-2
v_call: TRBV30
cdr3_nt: TGTGCCTGGAGTGTGGACAGTAACTATGGCTACACCTTC
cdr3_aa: CAWSVDSNYGYTF

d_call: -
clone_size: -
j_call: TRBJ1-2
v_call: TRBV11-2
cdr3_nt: TGTGCCAGCAGCTTATCGGGGCAACAGGGCCGTCTCTATGGCTACACCTTC
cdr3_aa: CASSLSGQQGRLYGYTF

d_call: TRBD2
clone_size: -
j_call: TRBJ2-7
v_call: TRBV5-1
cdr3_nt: TGCGCCAGCAGAACCGGACTAGCGGGCTCCTACGAGCAGTACTTC
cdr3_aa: CASRTGLAGSYEQYF

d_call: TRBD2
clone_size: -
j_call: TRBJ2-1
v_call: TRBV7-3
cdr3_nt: TGTGCCAGCAGCTACCTAGCGGGAGAGGATGAGCAGTTCTTC
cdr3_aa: CASSYLAGEDEQFF

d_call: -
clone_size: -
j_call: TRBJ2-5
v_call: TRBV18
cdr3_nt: TGTGCCAGCTCACAGTCCAGAAACCAAGAGACCCAGTACTTC
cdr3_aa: CASSQSRNQETQYF

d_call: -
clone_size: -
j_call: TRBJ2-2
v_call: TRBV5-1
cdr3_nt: TGCGCCAGCAGCTTGACAGAGACCGGGGAGCTGTTTTTT
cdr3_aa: CASSLTETGELFF

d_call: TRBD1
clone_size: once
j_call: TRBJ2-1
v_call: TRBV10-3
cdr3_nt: TGTGCCATCAGTGGTGGGACAGGGCGCTACAATGAGCAGTTCTTC
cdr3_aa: CAISGGTGRYNEQFF

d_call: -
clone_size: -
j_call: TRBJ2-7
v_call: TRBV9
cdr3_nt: TGTGCCAGCAGCTTCAGGGATTTCACACCCTACGAGCAGTACTTC
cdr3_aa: CASSFRDFTPYEQYF

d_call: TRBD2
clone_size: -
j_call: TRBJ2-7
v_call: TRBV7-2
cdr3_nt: TGTGCCAGCAGCTTAGCCGCCGACACCGGGAGGGAGCAGTACTTC
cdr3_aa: CASSLAADTGREQYF

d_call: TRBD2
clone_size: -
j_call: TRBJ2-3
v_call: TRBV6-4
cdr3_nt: TGTGCCAGCGCCTCCTTAGCGGGAGGGGACACAGATACGCAGTATTTT
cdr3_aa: CASASLAGGDTDTQYF

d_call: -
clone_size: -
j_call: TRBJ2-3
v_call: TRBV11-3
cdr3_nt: TGTGCCAGCAGCCCGAGGCCAGATACGCAGTATTTT
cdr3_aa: CASSPRPDTQYF

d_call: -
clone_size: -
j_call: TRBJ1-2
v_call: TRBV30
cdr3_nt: TGTGCCTGGAAACCCACACAGGATTATGGCTACACCTTC
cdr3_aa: CAWKPTQDYGYTF

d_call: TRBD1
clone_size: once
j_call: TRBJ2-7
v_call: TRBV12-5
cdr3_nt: TGTGCTAGTGGTCTCGGACAGGGGGTCGGCGAGCAGTACTTC
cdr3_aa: CASGLGQGVGEQYF

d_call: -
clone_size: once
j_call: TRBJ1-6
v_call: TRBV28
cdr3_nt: TGTGCCAGCAGTTCCCCCGGGGGAACGAATTCACCCCTCCACTTT
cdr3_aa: CASSSPGGTNSPLHF

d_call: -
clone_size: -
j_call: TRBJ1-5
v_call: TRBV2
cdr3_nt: TGTGCGGCGAGGGCGGGTAGCAATCAGCCCCAGCATTTT
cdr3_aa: CAARAGSNQPQHF

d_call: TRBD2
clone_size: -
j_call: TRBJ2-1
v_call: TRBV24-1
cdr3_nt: TGTGCCACCAGTGATGCGGGAGTGAGTTACAATGAGCAGTTCTTC
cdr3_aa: CATSDAGVSYNEQFF

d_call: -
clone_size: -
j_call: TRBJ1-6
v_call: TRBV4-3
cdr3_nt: TGCGCCAGCAGCCAAAGGTCGGGTGCTCCCCTCCACTTT
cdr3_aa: CASSQRSGAPLHF

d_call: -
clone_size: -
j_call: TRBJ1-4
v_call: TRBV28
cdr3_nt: TGTGCCAGCAGTTTACGGGGGACGGGGTCAGAAAAACTGTTTTTT
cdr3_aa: CASSLRGTGSEKLFF

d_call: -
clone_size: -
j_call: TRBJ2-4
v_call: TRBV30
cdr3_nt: TGTGCCTGGAGTGTAGGCTCAGACAGAGCCTACTTC
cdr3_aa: CAWSVGSDRAYF

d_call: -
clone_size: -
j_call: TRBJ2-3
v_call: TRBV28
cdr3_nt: TGTGCCAGCAAGGGAACGGGGGGACACACAGATACGCAGTATTTT
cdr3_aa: CASKGTGGHTDTQYF

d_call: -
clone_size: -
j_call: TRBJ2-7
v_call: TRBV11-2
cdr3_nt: TGTGCCAGCAGCTTAGATTGGGCCCCCTACGAGCAGTACTTC
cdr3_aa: CASSLDWAPYEQYF

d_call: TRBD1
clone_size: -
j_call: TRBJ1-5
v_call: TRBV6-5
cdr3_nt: TGTGCCAGCGCCGGGACAGGAGTTAATCAGCCCCAGCATTTT
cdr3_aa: CASAGTGVNQPQHF

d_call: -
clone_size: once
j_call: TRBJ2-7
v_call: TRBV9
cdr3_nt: TGTGCCCGCCGCGGGGGCGGGGGAAGCTCCTACGAGCAGTACTTC
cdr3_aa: CARRGGGGSSYEQYF

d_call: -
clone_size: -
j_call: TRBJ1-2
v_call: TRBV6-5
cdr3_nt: TGTGCCAGCAGTCCCGACAGACGGAACTATGGCTACACCTTC
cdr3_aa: CASSPDRRNYGYTF

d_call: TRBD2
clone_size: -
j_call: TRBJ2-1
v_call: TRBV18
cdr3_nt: TGTGCCAGCTCCCCCTGGACTAGCGGGAATGAGCAGTTCTTC
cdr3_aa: CASSPWTSGNEQFF

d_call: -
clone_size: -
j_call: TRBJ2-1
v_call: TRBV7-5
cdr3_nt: TGTGCCAGAAGCCACACCGAGAGGAGCTCCTACAATGAGCAGTTCTTC
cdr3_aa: CARSHTERSSYNEQFF

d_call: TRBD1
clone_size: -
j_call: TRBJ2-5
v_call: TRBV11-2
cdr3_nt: TGTGCCAGCAGCTTAAGCTCGACAGGGATGAAGACCCAGTACTTC
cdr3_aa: CASSLSSTGMKTQYF

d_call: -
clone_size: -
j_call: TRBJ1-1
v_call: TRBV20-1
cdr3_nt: TGCAGTGCTAGCCGACAGGCTGAAGCTTTCTTT
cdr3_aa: CSASRQAEAFF

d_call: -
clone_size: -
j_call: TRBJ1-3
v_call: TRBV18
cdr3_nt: TGTGCCAGCTCACCGGGACTTTCTGGAAACACCATATATTTT
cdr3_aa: CASSPGLSGNTIYF